This TCR beta chain comes out of a study of a mutant IDH1 vaccine in newly diagnosed glioma. Study context: Patients got radiotherapy, temozolomide, or both beforehand, and most got both. Findings and caveats of the study: Vaccine-induced immune responses occurred in roughly 94% of patients. Apparently unrelated to pseudoprogression were changes in the top peripheral T cell clonotypes.

On this clone itself: As yet, its antigen is unknown.

V gave up 4 bases and J gave up 0 bases, with 4 bases separating them. This CDR3 region has 12 residues. Germline CDR1 MGHRA, CDR2 YSYEKL. Time point defined: baseline, week 1 (first vaccination visit). Treatment: pre-vaccination baseline after standard-of-care therapy. Diagnosis in the donors showed new WHO grade 3 or 4 astrocytomas that were IDH1-mutant and ATRX-lost. This table comes from immunoSEQ multiplex PCR, and its TCRdb copy is limited to in-frame clones, with some not included. The sample has more than 80,000 clones; about four fifths are singletons. The V and J genes are TRBV4-1 and TRBJ2-7; no clear D gene. The sequence came from a woman aged 45-65 years with glioma. This specimen consisted of PBMCs, obtained from a glioma patient treated with radiotherapy, temozolomide or both. CDR3 sequence: CASSPNSYEQYF. In DNA form, the CDR3 reads TGCGCCAGCAGCCCCAACTCCTACGAGCAGTACTTC.